Listed here are 12 T cell receptor beta chains from one sample, sequenced in a study of T cell clonality in common variable immunodeficiency. Findings of the study overall: Reportedly, TCR beta sequences from common variable immunodeficiency showed fewer deletions and N-nucleotide insertions.

These receptors have no known antigen. The assay was immunoSEQ multiplex PCR, and TCRdb's table has in-frame clones only and misses some. The sample was found to contain about 16,000 clones, and every one recurs. Sequencing was performed on peripheral blood mononuclear cells. These receptor sequences come from a human donor with common variable immunodeficiency.

The sequenced part of the CDR3 DNA is TGTGCCAGCAGACACAGCCGGAGCTCCTATAATTCACCC. As protein: CASRHSRSSYNSP. The entire CDR3 protein is CASRHSRSSYNSPLHF. The genes are TRBV6-2 or TRBV6-3 and TRBJ1-6; D remains ambiguous. The read is 3 residues too short to cover the CDR3 end, so that end is filled in from the germline J gene. The germline gives CDR1 MNHEY, CDR2 SVGEGT. V lost 6 bases and J lost 0, with 12 bases in between. The length of the CDR3 is 16 residues.

Points on this clone: The read falls 3 residues short of the CDR3 end, and the missing part is taken from the germline J gene. This chain links TRBV30 with TRBJ1-5; D may be TRBD1 (5 bases). There are 16 residues in the CDR3. Germline values: CDR1 GTSNPN, CDR2 SVGIG (reference sequence). The V gene lost 3 bases and the J gene lost 4 bases, with 19 bases spanning the gap. The CDR3 DNA, read in part, is TGTGCCTGGAGCGGGAGGTTTGGGGCAGAGAATCAGCCC. Amino acid sequence: CAWSGRFGAENQP. The full-length CDR3 reads as CAWSGRFGAENQPQHF.

Remarks on this clone: The CDR3 end falls 3 residues outside the read, so it is completed with the germline J gene. The J gene is TRBJ1-1, the V gene TRBV7-2; D perhaps matches TRBD1 (5 bases). The V gene's germline CDR1 is SGHTA and CDR2 FQGNSA. V shed 0 bases and J shed 6 bases, with 17 bases lying between them. This CDR3 spans 16 amino acids. The sequenced CDR3 bases are TGTGCCAGCAGCTTAGCGGTTTCAGGGTTAAAATCTGAA. Protein: CASSLAVSGLKSE. The CDR3 in its entirety is CASSLAVSGLKSEAFF. The variable domain in full, completed from reference TRBV7-2 and TRBJ1-1, reads GAGVSQSPSNKVTEKGKDVELRCDPISGHTALYWYRQSLGQGLEFLIYFQGNSAPDKSGLPSDRFSAERTGGSVSTLTIQRTQQEDSAVYLCASSLAVSGLKSEAFFGQGTRLTVV.

Concerning this clone itself: The read terminates 3 residues before the CDR3 end, so the remaining end is supplied by the germline J gene. J is TRBJ1-4 and V is TRBV2; no definite D call. The CDR3 is 12 amino acids. The V gene lost 3 bases and the J gene lost 8 bases, with 7 bases spanning the gap. The germline V gene encodes CDR1 SNHLY and CDR2 FYNNEI. The CDR3: CASSEMSEKLFF. CDR3 bases read: TGTGCCAGCAGTGAGATGAGCGAAAAA.

This clone was seen ten or more times. The read terminates 3 residues before the CDR3 end, so the remaining end is supplied by the germline J gene. This chain joins TRBV20-1 and TRBJ2-3; TRBD2 agrees at 8 bases. V lost 0 bases and J lost 6; bases outside the gene matches: 11. CDR1 and CDR2 from the germline V gene are DFQATT and SNEGSKA (reference sequence). CDR3 length: 16 amino acids. The CDR3 DNA, read in part, is TGCAGTGCTAGAGATCTTCTCGGGGGGGGCCCTGATACG. Its translation is CSARDLLGGGPDT. The CDR3 reads in full as CSARDLLGGGPDTQYF.

This clone occurred many times. The CDR3 goes on 3 residues after the read ends, and that part is filled in from the germline J gene. The V gene is TRBV4-1, the J gene TRBJ2-1, with TRBD2 matching 14 bases. J lost 8 bases, V lost 1 base, and 10 bases had no gene match. The CDR3 has 18 amino acids. From germline, CDR1 is MGHRA and CDR2 YSYEKL. The CDR3 region is CASSQAPTGTSGGYEQFF. CDR3 DNA (partial): TGCGCCAGCAGCCAAGCTCCGACCGGGACTAGCGGGGGCTATGAG.

This clone occurred many times. The CDR3 protein is CASKAQGTYQPQHF. The part of the CDR3 DNA that was read is TGTGCCAGCAAGGCCCAGGGAACTTATCAGCCC. The chain has TRBV12-3 or TRBV12-4 and TRBJ1-5; tentatively, D is TRBD1 (5 bases). The CDR3 extends 3 residues past the end of the read, so its final part is completed from the germline J gene. Trimming removed 7 bases at V and 5 bases at J, with 15 bases between. This CDR3 spans 14 amino acids.

This clone has at least ten counts. With the read ending 3 residues before the CDR3 end, the germline J gene is used to fill in that end. The chain links TRBV7-8 to TRBJ1-1; tentatively, D is TRBD1 (5 bases). The CDR3 runs to 14 residues. Germline values: CDR1 SGHVS, CDR2 FQNEAQ. The CDR3 protein is CASSLQQGGVSAFF. The covered CDR3 bases are TGTGCCAGCAGCTTACAGCAGGGAGGCGTGTCG.

Concerning this clone itself: The sequenced fragment ends 3 residues before the CDR3 boundary, so the rest is inferred from the germline J gene. The chain is built from TRBV7-6 and TRBJ2-5, with TRBD2 matching over 8 bases. This CDR3 spans 14 amino acids. J lost 1 base, V lost 3 bases, and 1 base had no gene match. Per the germline V gene, CDR1 is SGHVS and CDR2 is FNYEAQ. The CDR3 reads CASSFLAGQETQYF. Partial CDR3 DNA: TGTGCCAGCAGCTTTCTAGCGGGCCAAGAGACC.

This clone was picked up many times. The sequence runs out 3 residues before the end of the CDR3; the remainder is reconstructed from the germline J gene. The chain is built from TRBV19 and TRBJ1-4; D is possibly TRBD1 (5 bases). The CDR3 extends over 15 amino acids. Germline CDR1 and CDR2: LNHDA and SQIVND (reference sequence). Trimming left V 5 bases short and J 0 bases short, with 10 bases between. The CDR3 DNA, read in part, is TGTGCCAGTAGTCAAACAGGTGCAACTAATGAAAAA. The encoded protein is CASSQTGATNEK. The whole CDR3 region reads CASSQTGATNEKLFF.

This clone was found many times. Coverage ceases 3 residues before the CDR3 finishes, and the germline J gene fills in the end. The chain uses TRBV20-1 and TRBJ1-1; weak D call: TRBD1 (5 bases). Between the trimmed V and J ends, which lost 5 bases and 6 bases, there was a span of 19 bases. Germline V lookup: CDR1 DFQATT, CDR2 SNEGSKA (reference sequence). This CDR3 is 14 amino acids long. The CDR3 here is CSAGGRGERAEAFF. The CDR3 bases that were read are TGCAGTGCTGGAGGAAGAGGGGAGAGGGCTGAA.

As for this clone: The sequence runs out 3 residues before the end of the CDR3; the remainder is reconstructed from the germline J gene. The chain uses TRBV19 and TRBJ2-1; D uncertain. The V gene's germline CDR1 is LNHDA and CDR2 SQIVND (reference sequence). V lost 3 bases and J lost 0, with 12 bases in between. The CDR3 totals 16 residues. CDR3: CASSIGPAPSYNEQFF. The CDR3 bases that were read are TGTGCCAGTAGTATTGGGCCGGCTCCCTCCTACAATGAG.